This TCR beta chain is drawn from a study of monozygotic twins with inflammatory bowel disease. TCRdb derives one entry per CDR3 protein from the 5' RACE reads, leaving out DNA. The sample totals more than 120,000 distinct CDR3 sequences. This CDR3 region has 17 residues. The germline V gene has CDR1 SGHTA and CDR2 FQGNSA. The chain employs TRBV7-2 and TRBJ2-7; TCRdb designates TRBD1, a call that cannot be tested without DNA. This receptor was identified in a human donor with ulcerative colitis or Crohn's disease, or a healthy co-twin of an affected twin (not recorded which). Sample: blood. CDR3 sequence reads: CASSLVPGPTGGYEQYF.